These T cell receptor beta chains were read from a single sample in a study of blood T cells in healthy people across ages. One entry per CDR3 protein, called by TCRdb with MiXCR from the 5' RACE reads. This sample has 1.5 million to 2 million distinct CDR3 sequences, with roughly 43% found just once. The source material was blood. The origin of the receptors is a human donor in good health. The CDR3 runs from the conserved cysteine through the conserved F or W. D genes are given only for firm matches. Not every row has a clone size; where given, it reads once, few, many or a size class.

TRBV6-6	-	16	few	TRBJ2-4	CASSYVRGLAKNIQYF	TGTGCCAGCAGTTACGTCAGGGGATTAGCCAAAAACATTCAGTACTTC
TRBV6-2/TRBV6-3	-	15	few	TRBJ2-7	CASRSSGTLSYEQYF	TGTGCCAGCAGGTCCTCCGGGACGCTTTCCTACGAGCAGTACTTC
TRBV5-1	-	14	few	TRBJ2-7	CASSSEPGRYEQYF	TGCGCCAGCAGCTCGGAACCAGGCCGCTACGAGCAGTACTTC
TRBV10-3	-	16	-	TRBJ1-2	CAISESGLNPRYGYTF	TGTGCCATCAGTGAGTCAGGGCTCAACCCTCGTTATGGCTACACCTTC
TRBV19	TRBD1	15	few	TRBJ2-4	CASSTLGQELNIQYF	TGTGCCAGTAGTACCCTGGGACAGGAACTAAACATTCAGTACTTC
TRBV10-3	-	14	-	TRBJ1-2	CATSERQTGYGYTF	TGTGCCACCAGTGAGCGACAAACCGGGTATGGCTACACCTTC
TRBV4-3	-	14	few	TRBJ1-6	CASSQGRGDSPLHF	TGCGCCAGCAGCCAAGGCAGGGGCGATTCACCCCTCCACTTT
TRBV10-3	TRBD1	16	few	TRBJ2-6	CAMTGTGNSGANVLTF	TGTGCCATGACCGGGACAGGCAACTCTGGGGCCAACGTCCTGACTTTC
TRBV11-3	-	15	-	TRBJ2-3	CASSLARGSLQTQYF	TGTGCCAGCAGCTTAGCCCGGGGTTCGTTACAGACGCAGTATTTT
TRBV10-3	-	15	few	TRBJ1-6	CAISESARGNSPLHF	TGTGCCATCAGTGAGTCAGCCAGGGGAAATTCACCCCTCCACTTT
TRBV20-1	TRBD2	17	-	TRBJ2-1	CSASRLAGGKGNGEQFF	TGCAGTGCTAGTAGACTAGCGGGGGGGAAAGGAAATGGTGAGCAGTTCTTC
TRBV20-1	-	15	-	TRBJ2-7	CSARDTTGHTYEQYF	TGCAGTGCTAGAGATACGACAGGCCATACCTACGAGCAGTACTTC
TRBV7-2	TRBD2	16	-	TRBJ2-4	CASRWPSGGPIGEQYF	TGTGCCAGCAGGTGGCCTAGCGGGGGACCGATAGGGGAGCAGTACTTC
TRBV12-3/TRBV12-4	TRBD1	15	-	TRBJ2-7	CASSLPRQGIHEQYF	TGTGCCAGCAGTTTACCACGACAGGGGATACACGAGCAGTACTTC
TRBV20-1	-	13	-	TRBJ2-5	CSADTGTQETQYF	TGCAGTGCTGATACGGGGACCCAAGAGACCCAGTACTTC
TRBV7-9	-	14	-	TRBJ1-4	CASSLRNAGEKLFF	TGTGCCAGCAGCCTTAGGAATGCGGGGGAAAAACTGTTTTTT
TRBV21-1	-	15	-	TRBJ2-7	CASSSRGTGDHEQYF	TGTGCCAGCAGCTCCCGGGGGACAGGGGACCACGAGCAGTACTTC
TRBV6-5	TRBD1	16	-	TRBJ2-7	CASSTSGTGITYEQYF	TGTGCCAGCAGTACCTCCGGGACAGGCATTACCTACGAGCAGTACTTC
TRBV5-5	-	18	-	TRBJ1-6	CASNPEGPLSSYNSPLHF	TGTGCCAGCAACCCCGAGGGACCTCTGAGCTCCTATAATTCACCCCTCCACTTT
TRBV6-6	TRBD1	15	-	TRBJ2-5	CASSYLGQGKETQYF	TGTGCCAGCAGTTACCTGGGACAGGGGAAAGAGACCCAGTACTTC
TRBV30	-	12	few	TRBJ2-4	CAWSVIQSAQYF	TGTGCCTGGAGTGTAATACAGTCCGCGCAGTACTTC
TRBV28	TRBD1	18	-	TRBJ1-5	CASSLLVPRQGVNQPQHF	TGTGCCAGCAGTTTACTGGTACCCCGACAGGGGGTCAATCAGCCCCAGCATTTT